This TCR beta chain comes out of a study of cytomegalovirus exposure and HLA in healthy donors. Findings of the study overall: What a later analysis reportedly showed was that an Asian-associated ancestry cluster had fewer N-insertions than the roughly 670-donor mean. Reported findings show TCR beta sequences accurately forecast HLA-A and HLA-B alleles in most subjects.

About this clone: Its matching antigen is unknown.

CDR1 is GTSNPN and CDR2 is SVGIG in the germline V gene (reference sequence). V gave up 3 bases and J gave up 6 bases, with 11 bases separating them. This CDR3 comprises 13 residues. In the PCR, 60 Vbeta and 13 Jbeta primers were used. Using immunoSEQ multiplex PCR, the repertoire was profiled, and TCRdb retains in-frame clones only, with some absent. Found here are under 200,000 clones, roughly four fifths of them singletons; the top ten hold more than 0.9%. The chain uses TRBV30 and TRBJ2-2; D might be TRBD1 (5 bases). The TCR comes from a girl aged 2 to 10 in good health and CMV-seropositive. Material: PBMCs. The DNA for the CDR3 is TGTGCCTGGAGCCCAGGGTGGGCCGGGGAGCTGTTTTTT. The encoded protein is CAWSPGWAGELFF.